What follows are 22 T cell receptor beta chains derived from one specimen sequenced in a study of shared T cell receptors in the human thymus. The protocol was immunoSEQ multiplex PCR, while the TCRdb copy is restricted to in-frame clones and leaves out a portion. Here the sample spans hundreds of thousands of clones, roughly 90% being singletons. In addition, the sample was reused for a study of human thymus T cells.

Sequencing used thymocytes. The receptors derive from a boy under two years old with a congenital heart defect.

Here the CDR3 DNA reads TGTGCCAGCAGTGACGGAATGGCTAGCGGGAGGGCCGGGCCTACGCAGTATTTT. Translated: CASSDGMASGRAGPTQYF. The chain employs TRBV6-4 and TRBJ2-3; 12 bases are shared with TRBD2. This CDR3 has 18 residues. The trim removed 2 bases at V and 8 bases at J, leaving 14 bases unmatched. In germline, CDR1 is MRHNA, CDR2 SNTAGT.

The chain uses TRBV6-5 and TRBJ1-6; the match to TRBD1 covers 9 bases. V lost 2 bases to trimming and J lost 9 bases; unmatched junction nucleotides: 5. This CDR3 spans 15 amino acids. Germline assignment: CDR1 MNHEY and CDR2 SVGAGI. The CDR3 protein is CASSYTGGPSSPLHF. Here the CDR3 DNA reads TGTGCCAGCAGTTACACAGGGGGCCCGAGTTCACCCCTCCACTTT.

The genes are TRBV15 and TRBJ2-3; 9 bases are shared with TRBD2. V was pared by 1 base and J by 5 bases, with 7 bases of the junction left unmatched. CDR1 is LNHNV and CDR2 is YYDKDF in the germline V gene (reference sequence). There are 16 residues in the CDR3. The CDR3 bases are TGTGCCACCAGCAGAGCCGGGCGGGAGGGCGGAGATACGCAGTATTTT. Protein product: CATSRAGREGGDTQYF. The whole variable domain, filled in from reference TRBV15 and TRBJ2-3, reads DAMVIQNPRYQVTQFGKPVTLSCSQTLNHNVMYWYQQKSSQAPKLLFHYYDKDFNNEADTPDNFQSRRPNTSFCFLDIRSPGLGDTAMYLCATSRAGREGGDTQYFGPGTRLTVL.

This clone was seen only a few times. The chain uses TRBV5-4 and TRBJ2-3; D is possibly TRBD1 (6 bases). Between the trimmed V and J ends, which lost 1 base and 2 bases, there was a span of 14 bases. CDR1 is SGHNT and CDR2 is YYREEE in the germline V gene (reference sequence). The CDR3 loop spans 16 amino acids. CDR3 sequence reads: CASSLIGGGLTDTQYF. The CDR3 region has the DNA TGTGCCAGCAGCTTGATTGGGGGCGGACTCACAGATACGCAGTATTTT.

The V and J genes are TRBV15 and TRBJ2-2; 7 bases match TRBD1. Germline lookup yields CDR1 LNHNV and CDR2 YYDKDF (reference sequence). J gave up 0 bases and V 1 base, and 11 bases lay outside the gene matches. The CDR3 extends over 19 amino acids. The CDR3 loop reads CATSRVDRALKPNTGELFF. The CDR3 bases are TGTGCCACCAGCAGAGTAGACAGGGCCCTTAAACCGAACACCGGGGAGCTGTTTTTT.

This clone was counted a single time. The chain recombines TRBV2 with TRBJ2-7, with 7 bases that match TRBD1. Unmatched junction bases numbered 3, after V lost 6 bases and J lost 4 bases. This CDR3 spans 12 amino acids. The germline V gene has CDR1 SNHLY and CDR2 FYNNEI. In DNA form, the CDR3 reads TGTGCCAGCAGGATGACAGGGTACGAGCAGTACTTC. Translated: CASRMTGYEQYF.

This chain joins TRBV5-6 and TRBJ2-5; TRBD2 agrees at 13 bases. The germline V gene has CDR1 SGHDT and CDR2 YYEEEE. The CDR3 is made up of 18 amino acids. V was pared by 4 bases and J by 3 bases, with 12 bases of the junction left unmatched. The CDR3 nucleotides are TGTGCCAGCAGCCTACGTGGACTAGCGGGAGTGATGAAAGAGACCCAGTACTTC. Residues: CASSLRGLAGVMKETQYF.

The gene calls are TRBV18 and TRBJ1-5; possible D gene TRBD1, 6 bases. V lost 6 bases to trimming and J lost 0 bases, with 18 bases between them. The CDR3 sequence is 17 residues long. CDR1 KGHSH and CDR2 LQKENI come from the germline V gene. Here the CDR3 DNA reads TGTGCCAGCTCCCCGGGACAAACCGACTATAGCAATCAGCCCCAGCATTTT. Translation gives CASSPGQTDYSNQPQHF.

This chain connects TRBV2 to TRBJ1-2; D unclear. This CDR3 contains 15 residues. CDR1 is SNHLY and CDR2 is FYNNEI in the germline V gene. Between the trimmed V and J ends, which lost 1 base and 7 bases, there was a span of 16 bases. For the CDR3, the DNA is TGTGCCAGCAGTGAAGACGTCACGGTGGTTTCTGGCTACACCTTC. Amino acid sequence: CASSEDVTVVSGYTF.

The chain is built from TRBV28 and TRBJ2-1, with TRBD1 matching over 12 bases. V was pared by 2 bases and J by 9 bases, with 5 bases of the junction left unmatched. The germline gives CDR1 MDHEN, CDR2 SYDVKM. This CDR3 region has 15 residues. The DNA of the CDR3 is TGTGCCAGCAGTTTAACGGGACAGGGGGCTCGTGAGCAGTTCTTC. Its translation is CASSLTGQGAREQFF.

The V and J genes are TRBV11-3 and TRBJ1-3; D not certain. CDR1 is SGHNT, CDR2 YENEEA, per germline. This CDR3 has 16 amino acids. V dropped 4 bases and J dropped 4 bases, with 17 bases sitting between them. CDR3 region: CASSSSNRGGGNTIYF. CDR3 nucleotide sequence: TGTGCCAGCAGCTCATCCAACCGCGGAGGGGGAAACACCATATATTTT.

The chain recombines TRBV28 with TRBJ1-4, with 7 nucleotides matching TRBD1. Germline V gene data show CDR1 as MDHEN and CDR2 as SYDVKM. This CDR3 region has 17 residues. Trimming took 6 bases from V and 7 from J; bases not matched to a gene: 17. CDR3 in amino acids: CASSTPGTDSLGEKLFF. For the CDR3, the DNA is TGTGCCAGCAGCACCCCCGGGACAGATAGTCTCGGTGAAAAACTGTTTTTT.

This CDR3 is CASSLCGEGAHEQYF. The CDR3, as DNA: TGTGCCAGCAGTTTATGCGGCGAGGGGGCTCACGAGCAGTACTTC. This chain connects TRBV28 to TRBJ2-7; 7 bases fit TRBD1. The length of the CDR3 is 15 residues. Unmatched junction bases numbered 7, after V lost 0 bases and J lost 5 bases. Germline V gene lookup returns CDR1 MDHEN and CDR2 SYDVKM.

V is TRBV28 and J is TRBJ1-5, with 7 nucleotides matching TRBD1. The germline V gene encodes CDR1 MDHEN and CDR2 SYDVKM. The CDR3 loop spans 18 amino acids. J gave up 1 base and V 2 bases, and 11 bases lay outside the gene matches. The CDR3 loop is CASSLRTGEGSSNQPQHF. CDR3 sequence (DNA): TGTGCCAGCAGTTTAAGGACAGGCGAGGGGTCCAGCAATCAGCCCCAGCATTTT.

V is TRBV14 and J is TRBJ2-7, with D perhaps TRBD2 (5 bases). CDR1 is SGHDN, CDR2 FVKESK, per germline. The germline V and J ends were trimmed by 3 bases and 4 bases, with 10 bases remaining between them. The CDR3 runs to 13 residues. CDR3 sequence reads: CASSQRVEYEQYF. CDR3 bases: TGTGCCAGCAGCCAGAGGGTGGAGTACGAGCAGTACTTC.

The V call is TRBV7-2, the J call TRBJ2-5; 7 bases line up with TRBD2. The CDR3 is 14 amino acids. The germline CDR1 and CDR2 sequences are SGHTA and FQGNSA. V was pared by 5 bases and J by 4 bases, with 7 bases of the junction left unmatched. CDR3: CASSRPGGRETQYF. DNA of the CDR3: TGTGCCAGCAGCCGGCCCGGCGGGAGAGAGACCCAGTACTTC. Complete variable domain (other parts from reference TRBV7-2 and TRBJ2-5): GAGVSQSPSNKVTEKGKDVELRCDPISGHTALYWYRQSLGQGLEFLIYFQGNSAPDKSGLPSDRFSAERTGGSVSTLTIQRTQQEDSAVYLCASSRPGGRETQYFGPGTRLLVL.

The chain has TRBV5-4 and TRBJ2-5; D possibly corresponds to TRBD1 (6 bases). The CDR3 totals 18 residues. Trimming removed 0 bases from V and 0 bases from J, with 18 bases in between. Germline CDR1 SGHNT, CDR2 YYREEE (reference sequence). The CDR3 region is CASSLETGDSRDQETQYF. The CDR3 DNA follows: TGTGCCAGCAGCTTGGAGACAGGTGATTCGAGGGACCAAGAGACCCAGTACTTC.

V usage is TRBV10-2 and J usage is TRBJ2-3, with D possibly TRBD2 on 6 matching bases. Trimming took off 6 bases at V and 4 bases at J, with 17 bases between the two ends. The CDR3 loop spans 15 amino acids. The V gene's germline CDR1 is WSHSY and CDR2 SAAADI. The CDR3 bases are TGCGCCAGCAGATCCGGGACTTTCCACTCAGATACGCAGTATTTT. This gives the protein CASRSGTFHSDTQYF.

J is TRBJ2-7 and V is TRBV5-1, with 9 bases lining up with TRBD1. There are 15 residues in the CDR3. The V gene end was trimmed by 3 bases and the J gene end by 5 bases; junction bases not matched to a gene: 9. The germline gives CDR1 SGHRS, CDR2 YFSETQ. The CDR3 region has the DNA TGCGCCAGCAGCTGGGGACAGGGCTTCTGCGACGAGCAGTACTTC. Its protein is CASSWGQGFCDEQYF.

CDR3 sequence (DNA): TGTGCCTGGAGGGGTCGACTAGCGGGAGGCCCGGGGAATGAGCAGTTCTTC. Its protein product is CAWRGRLAGGPGNEQFF. The rearrangement joins TRBV30 to TRBJ2-1; 13 bases fit TRBD2. The CDR3 runs 17 residues. After removal of 3 bases from V and 7 bases from J, the junction contained 12 bases not matched to a gene. In germline, CDR1 is GTSNPN, CDR2 SVGIG (reference sequence).

The genes are TRBV4-3 and TRBJ1-3; D ambiguous. Germline CDR1 and CDR2: LGHNA and YSLEER. CDR3 length: 16 residues. Trimming left V 3 bases short and J 3 bases short, with 15 bases between. CDR3 bases: TGCGCCAGCAGCCAGGTTGGGGAGCTGGATGGAAACACCATATATTTT. Protein sequence: CASSQVGELDGNTIYF.

The chain carries TRBV28 and TRBJ2-7; TRBD2 matches at 13 bases. V lost 0 bases, J lost 4 bases, and 12 bases stayed unmatched. Germline V lookup: CDR1 MDHEN, CDR2 SYDVKM. The CDR3 runs 19 residues. As DNA, the CDR3 is TGTGCCAGCAGTTTATGCCCCACTAGCGGGAGGGCGAAAGGTTACGAGCAGTACTTC. It yields the protein CASSLCPTSGRAKGYEQYF. Full variable domain (outside the CDR3, taken from reference TRBV28 and TRBJ2-7): DVKVTQSSRYLVKRTGEKVFLECVQDMDHENMFWYRQDPGLGLRLIYFSYDVKMKEKGDIPEGYSVSREKKERFSLILESASTNQTSMYLCASSLCPTSGRAKGYEQYFGPGTRLTVT.